The entry below describes one T cell receptor beta chain. CDR1 is MNHNS and CDR2 is SASEGT in the germline V gene. V dropped 2 bases and J dropped 10 bases, with 16 bases sitting between them. This CDR3 comprises 14 residues. The record originates from a study of blood T cell repertoires in COVID-19. Study context: Sites across the United States, Italy and Spain contributed samples from acute and convalescent COVID-19. PBMCs, B-cell-depleted T cells, or T cells were the source of the cDNA or gDNA that made up the material.

As handled by the study authors: It was from reference gene primer amplification that nucleated cell counts were estimated. The assay was immunoSEQ multiplex PCR, and TCRdb's table has in-frame clones only and misses some. D and trimming come from the DNA, and the V and J calls and clone size come from that table. The table has some 97,000 clones, more than 75% seen once; the top ten hold 9.5% to 15%. The chain recombines TRBV6-1 with TRBJ2-3; a possible D gene is TRBD1 (5 bases). The sample comprised peripheral blood. This TCR derives from a human donor in a cohort sampled during active COVID-19. CDR3: CASSENGWTLPQYF. CDR3 DNA: TGTGCCAGCAGTGAAAATGGGTGGACACTGCCGCAGTATTTT.